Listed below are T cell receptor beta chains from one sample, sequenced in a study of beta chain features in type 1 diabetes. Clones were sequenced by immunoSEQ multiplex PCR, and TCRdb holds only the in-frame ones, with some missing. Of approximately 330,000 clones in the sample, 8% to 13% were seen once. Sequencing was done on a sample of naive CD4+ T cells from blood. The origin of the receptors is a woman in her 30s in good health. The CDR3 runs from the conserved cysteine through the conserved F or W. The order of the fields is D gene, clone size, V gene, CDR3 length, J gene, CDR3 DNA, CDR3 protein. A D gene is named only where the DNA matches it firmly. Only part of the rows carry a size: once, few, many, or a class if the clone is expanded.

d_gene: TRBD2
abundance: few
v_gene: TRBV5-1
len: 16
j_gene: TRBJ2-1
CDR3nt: TGCGCCAGCAGCCTCTCCGGGACTAGCGGCTACAATGAGCAGTTCTTC
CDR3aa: CASSLSGTSGYNEQFF

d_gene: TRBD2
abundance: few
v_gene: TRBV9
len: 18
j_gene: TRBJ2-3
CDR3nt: TGTGCCAGCAGCGTACCTACCGGGACTAGCGGCGGCACAGATACGCAGTATTTT
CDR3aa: CASSVPTGTSGGTDTQYF

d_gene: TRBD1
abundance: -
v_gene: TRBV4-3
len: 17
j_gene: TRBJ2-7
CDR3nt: TGCGCCAGCAGCCAAGCCCTGACAGGGGCTAGCTCCTACGAGCAGTACTTC
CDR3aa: CASSQALTGASSYEQYF

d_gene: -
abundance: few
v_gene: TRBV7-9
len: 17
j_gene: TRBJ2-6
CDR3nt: TGTGCCAGCAGCCCCCCACCCCGTGGAGCTGGGGCCAACGTCCTGACTTTC
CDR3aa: CASSPPPRGAGANVLTF

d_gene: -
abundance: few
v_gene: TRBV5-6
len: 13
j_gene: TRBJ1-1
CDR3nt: TGTGAAGTGGGAAGGCGGGGTAACACTGAAGCTTTCTTT
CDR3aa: CEVGRRGNTEAFF

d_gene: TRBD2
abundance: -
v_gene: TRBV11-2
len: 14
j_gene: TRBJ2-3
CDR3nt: TGTGCCAGCAGCTTTACAGCGGGAGCGAATACGCAGTATTTT
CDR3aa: CASSFTAGANTQYF

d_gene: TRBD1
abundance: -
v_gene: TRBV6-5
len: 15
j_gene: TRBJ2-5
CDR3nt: TGTGCCAGCAGACAGCCGGGACAGGGGAGAGAGACCCAGTACTTC
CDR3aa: CASRQPGQGRETQYF

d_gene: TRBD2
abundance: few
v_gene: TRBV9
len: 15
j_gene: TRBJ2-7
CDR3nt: TGTGCCAGCAGCGTAGCTGGGACTAGCGGGAGCGAGCAGTACTTC
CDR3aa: CASSVAGTSGSEQYF

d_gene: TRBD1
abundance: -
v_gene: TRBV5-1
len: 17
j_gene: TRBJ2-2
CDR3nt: TGCGCCAGCAGCCTGACTCTCCAGGGGGTTTACACCGGGGAGCTGTTTTTT
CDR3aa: CASSLTLQGVYTGELFF

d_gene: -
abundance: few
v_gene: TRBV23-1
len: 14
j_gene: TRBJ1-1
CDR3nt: TGCGCCAGCAAGTCTGACAGGTTAAGCACTGAAGCTTTCTTT
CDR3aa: CASKSDRLSTEAFF

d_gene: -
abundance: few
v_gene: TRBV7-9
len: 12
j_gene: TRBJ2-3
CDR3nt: TGTGCCAGCAGCTCCGTGCAGGATACGCAGTATTTT
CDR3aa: CASSSVQDTQYF

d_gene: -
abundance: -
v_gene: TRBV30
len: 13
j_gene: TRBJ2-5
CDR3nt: TGTGCCTGGAGTGTAAGTCCGGTGGAGACCCAGTACTTC
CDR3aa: CAWSVSPVETQYF

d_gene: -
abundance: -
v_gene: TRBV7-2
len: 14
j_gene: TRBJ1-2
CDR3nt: TGTGCCAGCAGCAAAGAGGCGGGAAACTATGGCTACACCTTC
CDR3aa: CASSKEAGNYGYTF

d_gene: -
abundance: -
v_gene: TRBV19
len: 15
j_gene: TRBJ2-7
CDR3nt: TGTGCCAGTAGCTCTCTCGGGGATACTCCTTACGAGCAGTACTTC
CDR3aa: CASSSLGDTPYEQYF

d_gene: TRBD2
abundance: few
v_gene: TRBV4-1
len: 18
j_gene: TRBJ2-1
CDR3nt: TGCGCCAGCAGCCAAGAAAGTGGCTCGGGAGGGCCTAGGAATGAGCAGTTCTTC
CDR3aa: CASSQESGSGGPRNEQFF

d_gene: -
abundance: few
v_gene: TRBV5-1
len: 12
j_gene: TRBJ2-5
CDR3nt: TGCGCCAGCAGCTTGACTACTTCGACCCAGTACTTC
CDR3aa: CASSLTTSTQYF

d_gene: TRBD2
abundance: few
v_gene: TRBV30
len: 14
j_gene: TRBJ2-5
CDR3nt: TGTGCCTGGATCCGAGCGGGACTCCAAGAGACCCAGTACTTC
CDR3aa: CAWIRAGLQETQYF

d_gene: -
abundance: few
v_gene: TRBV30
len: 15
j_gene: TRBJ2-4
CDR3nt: TGTGCCTGGAGTGGAGGTTTTCGGTCCAAAAACATTCAGTACTTC
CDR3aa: CAWSGGFRSKNIQYF

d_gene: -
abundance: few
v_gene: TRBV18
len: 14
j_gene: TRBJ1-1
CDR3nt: TGTGCCAGCTCACCACGGGAGGGGAGTACTGAAGCTTTCTTT
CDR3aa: CASSPREGSTEAFF

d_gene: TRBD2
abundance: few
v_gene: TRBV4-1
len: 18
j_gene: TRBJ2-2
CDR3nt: TGCGCCAGCAGCCAAGAACCGGCTAGCGGGGCGAACACCGGGGAGCTGTTTTTT
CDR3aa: CASSQEPASGANTGELFF

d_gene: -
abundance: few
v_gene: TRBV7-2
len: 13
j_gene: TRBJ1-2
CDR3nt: TGTGCCAGCAGCTTAACGCGCAACTATGGCTACACCTTC
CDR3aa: CASSLTRNYGYTF

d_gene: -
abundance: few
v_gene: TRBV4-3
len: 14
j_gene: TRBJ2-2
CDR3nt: TGCGCCAGCAGCCATAATAGTTTGTCCGGGGAGCTGTTTTTT
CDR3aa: CASSHNSLSGELFF

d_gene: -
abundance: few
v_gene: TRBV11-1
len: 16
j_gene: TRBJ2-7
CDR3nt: TGTGCCAGCAGCTTAGGTGGTCATCCCACTTCCTACGAGCAGTACTTC
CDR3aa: CASSLGGHPTSYEQYF

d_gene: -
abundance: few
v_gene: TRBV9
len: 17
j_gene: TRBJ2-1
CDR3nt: TGTGCCAGCAGCGTAGCTGGGTCCCGGGAGTCCTACAATGAGCAGTTCTTC
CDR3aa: CASSVAGSRESYNEQFF

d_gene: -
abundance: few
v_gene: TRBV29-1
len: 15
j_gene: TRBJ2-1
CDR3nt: TGCAGCGTGGAGGAGGGGGGGGGCTCCTACAATGAGCAGTTCTTC
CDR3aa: CSVEEGGGSYNEQFF

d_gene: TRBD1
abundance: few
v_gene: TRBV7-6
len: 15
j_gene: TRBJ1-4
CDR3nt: TGTGCCAGCAGTTCCCAAACAGGGGGCGATGAAAAACTGTTTTTT
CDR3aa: CASSSQTGGDEKLFF

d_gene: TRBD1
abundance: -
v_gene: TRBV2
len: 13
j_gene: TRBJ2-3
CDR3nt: TGTGCCAGCAAGGGGACAGGGGACGATACGCAGTATTTT
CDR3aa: CASKGTGDDTQYF

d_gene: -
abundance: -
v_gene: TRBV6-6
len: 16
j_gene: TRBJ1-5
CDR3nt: TGTGCCAGCAAAAGTATCGGGGTCCGAGGCAATCAGCCCCAGCATTTT
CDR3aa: CASKSIGVRGNQPQHF

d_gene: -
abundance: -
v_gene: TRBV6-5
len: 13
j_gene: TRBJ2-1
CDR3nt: TGTGCCAGCAGTAAGCCGATAGCAGGGGAGCAGTTCTTC
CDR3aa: CASSKPIAGEQFF

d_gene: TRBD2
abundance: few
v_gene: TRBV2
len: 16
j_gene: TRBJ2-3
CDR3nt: TGTGCCAGCAGGGAGACTAGCGGGAGTAGCCCAGATACGCAGTATTTT
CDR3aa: CASRETSGSSPDTQYF

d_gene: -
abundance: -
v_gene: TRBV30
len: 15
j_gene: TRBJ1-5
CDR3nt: TGTGCCTGGAGTCTCGAGCTTACTACAAATCAGCCCCAGCATTTT
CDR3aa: CAWSLELTTNQPQHF

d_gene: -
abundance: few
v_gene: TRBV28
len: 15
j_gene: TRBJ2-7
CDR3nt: TGTGCCAGCAGTTTAGGGGCAGTGGATTCCTACGAGCAGTACTTC
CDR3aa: CASSLGAVDSYEQYF

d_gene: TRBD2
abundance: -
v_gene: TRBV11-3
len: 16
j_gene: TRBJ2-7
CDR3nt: TGTGCCAGCAGCTCCAGCGGCACTAGCGGGAGAAACGAGCAGTACTTC
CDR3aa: CASSSSGTSGRNEQYF

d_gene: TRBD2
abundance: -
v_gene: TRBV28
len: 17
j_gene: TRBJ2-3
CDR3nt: TGTGCCAGCAGTTATGAAGGGACTAGCGGACCATGGGATACGCAGTATTTT
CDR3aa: CASSYEGTSGPWDTQYF

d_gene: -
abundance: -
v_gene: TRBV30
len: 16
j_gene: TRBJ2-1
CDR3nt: TGTGCCTGGAAGTCAGCGGTACATAGCTCCTACAATGAGCAGTTCTTC
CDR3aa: CAWKSAVHSSYNEQFF

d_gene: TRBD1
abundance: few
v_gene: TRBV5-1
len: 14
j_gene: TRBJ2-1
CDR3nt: TGCGCCAGCAGCAGTCGGGACAGCTACAATGAGCAGTTCTTC
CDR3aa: CASSSRDSYNEQFF

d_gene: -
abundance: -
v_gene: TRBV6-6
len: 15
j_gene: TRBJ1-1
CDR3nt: TGTGCCAGCAGTTACGGAGGTCCGGGGGGCGCTGAAGCTTTCTTT
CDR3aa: CASSYGGPGGAEAFF